Presented here are 20 T cell receptor beta chains from one specimen sequenced in a study of T cell repertoires in cytomegalovirus infection. Which antigens these TCRs recognize remains unknown. MiXCR, applied by TCRdb to the reads, yields one record per CDR3 protein. Of some 800,000 distinct CDR3 sequences listed, around a third are singletons. Here the sequenced sample was cultured CD8+ T cells from PBMCs, taken from culture after CMV antigen stimulation. The receptor source for this set is a human donor in good health (CMV status not recorded). Some clones in this sample may be carry-over from other donors' samples.

Regarding this clonotype: A single base separates this from a much larger clone, so it may be a read error. The gene calls are TRBV6-2 or TRBV6-3 and TRBJ1-5; unclear D gene. CDR3 length: 17 residues. The V gene's germline CDR1 is MNHEY and CDR2 SVGEGT. DNA of the CDR3: TGTGCCAGCAGTTACGCCGGCGAGCGTTTTAGCAATCAGTCCCAGCATTTT. Residues: CASSYAGERFSNQSQHF.

The chain uses TRBV20-1 and TRBJ1-2, with 9 bases fitting TRBD1. The ends lost 6 bases at V and 8 bases at J; junction bases unmatched: 13. This CDR3 is built from 14 residues. CDR1 and CDR2 from the germline V gene are DFQATT and SNEGSKA (reference sequence). The CDR3: CSALRTGGLGGYTF. The CDR3 DNA sequence: TGCAGTGCCCTCCGAACAGGGGGCCTCGGAGGCTACACCTTC.

J is TRBJ2-2 and V is TRBV28, with D perhaps being TRBD1 or TRBD2 (5 bases each). Germline CDR1 reads MDHEN; CDR2 reads SYDVKM. The CDR3 spans 15 residues. Trimming took off 7 bases at V and 0 bases at J, with 12 bases between the two ends. The CDR3 DNA follows: TGTGCCAGCACCCTGGGGACCACGAACACCGGGGAGCTGTTTTTT. It specifies CASTLGTTNTGELFF.

The V and J genes are TRBV5-1 and TRBJ2-7; D unresolved. The ends were cut back, 3 bases at V and 0 bases at J, with 16 bases in the middle. The length of the CDR3 is 16 residues. Germline V gives CDR1 SGHRS, CDR2 YFSETQ. The CDR3 sequence is CASSSGPNFSSYEQYV. The DNA of the CDR3 is TGCGCCAGCAGCTCCGGACCCAATTTCTCCTCCTACGAGCAGTACGTC.

The sample holds a few counts of this clonotype. The chain couples TRBV7-6 to TRBJ2-7; 7 positions agree with TRBD2. The CDR3 sequence is 14 residues long. V lost 5 bases and J lost 0; bases outside the gene matches: 4. Germline values: CDR1 SGHVS, CDR2 FNYEAQ. The CDR3 loop is CASSDGGISYEQYF. The CDR3 coding sequence is TGTGCCAGCAGCGACGGGGGGATCTCCTACGAGCAGTACTTC.

The chain combines TRBV28 with TRBJ2-3; D is unresolved. The CDR3 runs to 13 residues. V was cut by 8 bases and J by 1 base, with 10 bases left in between. The germline CDR1 and CDR2 sequences are MDHEN and SYDVKM. CDR3 sequence: CASSKTGTDTQYF. DNA of the CDR3: TGTGCCAGCTCGAAGACTGGCACAGATACGCAGTATTTT.

The chain has TRBV6-2 or TRBV6-3 and TRBJ2-1, with 8 bases matching TRBD1. The CDR3 is 16 amino acids. Germline lookup yields CDR1 MNHEY and CDR2 SVGEGT. Trimming cost V 7 bases and J 0 bases; bases outside gene matches: 8. The CDR3 DNA reads as TGTGCCAGCACCCTACAGGGGGTAAGCTCCTACAATGAGCAGTTCTTC. It yields the protein CASTLQGVSSYNEQFF.

This clonotype has a count of ten or more. The V call is TRBV7-6, the J call TRBJ2-2, with D perhaps TRBD2 (6 bases). This CDR3 is built from 16 residues. In germline, CDR1 is SGHVS, CDR2 FNYEAQ. Trimming left V 1 base short and J 0 bases short, with 9 bases between. The CDR3 loop reads CASSLEWGANTGELFF. CDR3 nucleotide sequence: TGTGCCAGCAGCTTAGAATGGGGGGCGAACACCGGGGAGCTGTTTTTT. Using reference TRBV7-6 and TRBJ2-2 for the parts outside the CDR3, the full variable domain is GAGVSQSPRYKVTKRGQDVALRCDPISGHVSLYWYRQALGQGPEFLTYFNYEAQQDKSGLPNDRFSAERPEGSISTLTIQRTEQRDSAMYRCASSLEWGANTGELFFGEGSRLTVL.

This clonotype was observed a few times. V gene TRBV20-1 combines with J gene TRBJ1-3, with TRBD1 as a possible D gene (5 bases). Trimming left V 5 bases short and J 0 bases short, with 14 bases between. The CDR3 totals 15 residues. The germline V gene encodes CDR1 DFQATT and CDR2 SNEGSKA (reference sequence). CDR3 residues: CSADGGVGSGNTIYF. As DNA, the CDR3 is TGCAGTGCTGATGGGGGGGTAGGCTCTGGAAACACCATATATTTT.

In this sample, this clonotype turned up a few times. This sequence joins TRBV6-1 and TRBJ1-2; 7 bases match TRBD1. The CDR3 runs 15 residues. The germline V gene has CDR1 MNHNS and CDR2 SASEGT. J was trimmed by 1 base and V by 8 bases; bases with no gene match: 10. The CDR3 sequence is CASVEQGYSNYGYTF. In DNA form, the CDR3 reads TGTGCCAGCGTTGAACAGGGGTACAGTAACTATGGCTACACCTTC.

This clonotype appeared a few times. The V and J genes are TRBV12-3 or TRBV12-4 and TRBJ2-4; D unclear. The CDR3 has 13 residues. V shed 6 bases and J shed 4 bases, with 10 bases lying between them. The CDR3 DNA reads TGTGCCAGCAGCCCTGGGCCGAAAAACATTCAGTACTTC. This translates into CASSPGPKNIQYF.

This clonotype was observed many times. The chain is built from TRBV7-2 and TRBJ2-5, with no clear D. Trimming stripped 1 base from V and 0 bases from J, with 9 bases between. This CDR3 is built from 15 residues. The germline CDR1 and CDR2 sequences are SGHTA and FQGNSA. DNA for the CDR3: TGTGCCAGCAGCTTAGTGGTAGGGTACCAAGAGACCCAGTACTTC. Amino acid sequence: CASSLVVGYQETQYF.

The chain has TRBV6-2 or TRBV6-3 and TRBJ2-1, with D hard to call. Trimming shortened V by 6 bases and J by 9 bases, and 12 bases separated the two germline ends. The CDR3 loop spans 12 amino acids. CDR1 MNHEY and CDR2 SVGEGT come from the germline V gene. The CDR3 nucleotides are TGTGCCAGCAGCCCTGATTCGGGTGAGCAGTTCTTC. Its protein product is CASSPDSGEQFF.

This clonotype has only a few counts. The chain uses TRBV6-1 and TRBJ2-1; 7 bases line up with TRBD2. The CDR3 contains 16 residues. The ends lost 4 bases at V and 0 bases at J; junction bases unmatched: 6. Per the germline V gene, CDR1 is MNHNS and CDR2 is SASEGT. CDR3 nucleotides: TGTGCCAGCAGTGTTTCTAGCGGAAACTCCTACAATGAGCAGTTCTTC. Protein: CASSVSSGNSYNEQFF.

The J gene is TRBJ1-2, the V gene TRBV7-9, with TRBD1 matching over 10 bases. The CDR3 covers 12 residues. The ends lost 5 bases at V and 11 bases at J; junction bases unmatched: 5. Germline CDR1 and CDR2: SEHNR and FQNEAQ (reference sequence). The CDR3 sequence is CASSQGQGTYTF. Here the CDR3 DNA reads TGTGCCAGCAGCCAGGGACAGGGGACGTACACCTTC.

The chain employs TRBV12-3 or TRBV12-4 and TRBJ2-7, with D possibly matching TRBD2 (5 bases). V lost 3 bases to trimming and J lost 6 bases, with 12 bases between them. The CDR3 has 13 residues. The CDR3 bases are TGTGCCAGCAGTTTTGACTACCCCGGCGAGCAGTACGTC. Translated: CASSFDYPGEQYV.

The CDR3 loop is CASSSRLAVHNEQFF. The CDR3, as DNA: TGTGCCAGCAGCTCTAGACTAGCGGTCCACAATGAGCAGTTCTTC. The chain carries TRBV7-9 and TRBJ2-1; TRBD2 matches at 9 bases. From germline, CDR1 is SEHNR and CDR2 FQNEAQ (reference sequence). V dropped 4 bases and J dropped 5; count of bases not matched to a gene: 6. This CDR3 spans 15 amino acids. The full variable domain, its missing parts supplied by reference TRBV7-9 and TRBJ2-1, is DTGVSQNPRHKITKRGQNVTFRCDPISEHNRLYWYRQTLGQGPEFLTYFQNEAQLEKSRLLSDRFSAERPKGSFSTLEIQRTEQGDSAMYLCASSSRLAVHNEQFFGPGTRLTVL.

This clonotype was seen a single time. The chain links TRBV15 to TRBJ1-3, with D tentatively TRBD1 (6 bases). V was pared by 0 bases and J by 2 bases, with 14 bases between. The germline gives CDR1 LNHNV, CDR2 YYDKDF (reference sequence). This CDR3 is built from 17 residues. CDR3: CATSRDRGGLAGNTIYF. In DNA, the CDR3 is TGTGCCACCAGCAGAGATCGAGGGGGTTTAGCTGGAAACACCATATATTTT. Using reference TRBV15 and TRBJ1-3 for the parts outside the CDR3, the full variable domain is DAMVIQNPRYQVTQFGKPVTLSCSQTLNHNVMYWYQQKSSQAPKLLFHYYDKDFNNEADTPDNFQSRRPNTSFCFLDIRSPGLGDTAMYLCATSRDRGGLAGNTIYFGEGSWLTVV.

This clonotype was counted at least ten times. The CDR3 reads CASSIISYRDYNEQFF. CDR3 coding DNA: TGTGCCAGTAGTATAATAAGCTACCGGGATTACAATGAGCAGTTCTTC. The chain uses TRBV19 and TRBJ2-1, with D maybe TRBD2 (5 bases). Germline V CDR1 and CDR2: LNHDA, SQIVND (reference sequence). This CDR3 is built from 16 residues. Trimming took off 2 bases at V and 4 bases at J, with 15 bases between the two ends. Looking up the rest from reference TRBV19 and TRBJ2-1 gives the full variable domain: DGGITQSPKYLFRKEGQNVTLSCEQNLNHDAMYWYRQDPGQGLRLIYYSQIVNDFQKGDIAEGYSVSREKKESFPLTVTSAQKNPTAFYLCASSIISYRDYNEQFFGPGTRLTVL.

The V call is TRBV27, the J call TRBJ1-2; 8 nucleotides line up with TRBD1. CDR3 size: 13 residues. After removal of 7 bases from V and 5 bases from J, the junction contained 6 bases not matched to a gene. CDR1 and CDR2 from the germline V gene are MNHEY and SMNVEV (reference sequence). The CDR3 is CASTGQGPYGYTF. Written as DNA, the CDR3 is TGTGCCAGCACAGGACAGGGACCTTATGGCTACACCTTC.